Presented here are 8 T cell receptor beta chains from one specimen sequenced in a study of metastatic and nonmetastatic thyroid tumors. Nobody among the patients had been given any treatment before thyroid surgery. TCRdb reanalyzed the PCR reads via MiXCR. The data show about 16,000 clones, with over 10% seen just once and about 30% held by the top ten. Sequenced sample: blood. The receptor set was obtained from a female donor with papillary thyroid cancer or a benign thyroid nodule (not recorded which). Some clones in this sample may be carry-over from other donors' samples.

In this sample, this clone turned up many times. This chain joins TRBV20-1 and TRBJ2-3; tentative D call: TRBD2 (6 bases). CDR1 and CDR2 (germline): DFQATT, SNEGSKA (reference sequence). V lost 6 bases and J lost 4, with 20 bases in between. The CDR3 is made up of 15 amino acids. CDR3 DNA: TGCAGTGCCGCACCCGGGACGGAGGGGTCAGATACGCAGTATTTT. It is translated as CSAAPGTEGSDTQYF.

This clone was seen more than once but under ten times. This chain joins TRBV28 and TRBJ1-6, with 7 positions matching TRBD1. The germline V gene has CDR1 MDHEN and CDR2 SYDVKM. This CDR3 is 19 amino acids long. J was trimmed by 10 bases and V by 6 bases; bases with no gene match: 24. The CDR3 DNA sequence: TGTGCCAGCAGCTCCGATCCTAACCCGGGACTGGGACAGCAGTCACCCCTCCACTTT. It specifies CASSSDPNPGLGQQSPLHF.

There are a few counts of this clone. The junction does not match germline at one end; this may be a read error. The V gene is TRBV15, the J gene TRBJ1-1, with 7 bases that match TRBD1. The CDR3 is 14 residues long. Germline V CDR1 and CDR2: LNHNV, YYDKDF (reference sequence). CDR3 in DNA: TGTGCCGCCAGCGCGACAGGGCTTAACACTGAAGCTTTCTTT. The encoded protein is CAASATGLNTEAFF.

This clone is medium-sized (0.01 to 0.1%) within its sample. The chain is built from TRBV6-1 and TRBJ2-2; possibly TRBD1 or TRBD2 for D (5 bases each). CDR1 and CDR2 from the germline V gene are MNHNS and SASEGT. Between the trimmed V and J ends, which lost 6 bases and 2 bases, there was a span of 7 bases. CDR3 length: 13 amino acids. CDR3 DNA: TGTGCCAGCAGATGGGACAACACCGGGGAGCTGTTTTTT. Its translation: CASRWDNTGELFF.

This clone appeared many times. The chain has TRBV3-1 and TRBJ1-4; the D gene is possibly TRBD1 (5 bases). From germline, CDR1 is LGHDT and CDR2 YNNKEL (reference sequence). CDR3 size: 14 residues. Deletions cut 9 bases from V and 8 bases from J, with 19 bases between. This CDR3 reads CARGGGVREEKLFF. CDR3 nucleotide sequence: TGTGCCAGAGGTGGGGGGGTGAGGGAGGAAAAACTGTTTTTT.

The sample holds many counts of this clone. The V and J genes are TRBV7-2 and TRBJ2-7, with D maybe TRBD2 (6 bases). V dropped 5 bases and J dropped 2 bases, with 16 bases sitting between them. Germline CDR1 SGHTA, CDR2 FQGNSA. The CDR3 spans 15 residues. The CDR3 DNA follows: TGTGCCAGCAGCACGCGAGCTGGCGGGACCTACGAGCAGTACTTC. Protein sequence: CASSTRAGGTYEQYF.

Concerning this clone: One base away lies a much larger clone, so this may be a sequencing read error. This chain links TRBV24-1 with TRBJ2-2; possible D gene TRBD1, 5 bases. Germline V CDR1 and CDR2: KGHDR, SFDVKD. Deletions cut 8 bases from V and 0 bases from J, with 9 bases between. The CDR3 covers 14 residues. For the CDR3, the DNA is TGTGCCACCATAGGACAAGCGAACACCGGGGAGCTGTTTTTT. Its protein product is CATIGQANTGELFF.

This clone was seen many times. The rearrangement uses TRBV13 and TRBJ1-2; maybe TRBD1 (5 bases). The CDR3 is 15 amino acids. Germline CDR1 is PRHDT and CDR2 is FYEKMQ (reference sequence). The ends were cut back, 5 bases at V and 3 bases at J, with 16 bases in the middle. The CDR3 is CASSPGLDTYYGYTF. For the CDR3, the DNA is TGTGCCAGCAGCCCGGGCTTGGACACGTACTATGGCTACACCTTC.